One sample yielded the 30 T cell receptor beta chains listed below, sequenced in a study of shared clonotypes between healthy human individuals. Sequenced by immunoSEQ multiplex PCR; TCRdb stores in-frame clones only, minus some. The sample lists approximately 2.3 million clones; approximately 95% were seen once. Source material: naive CD4+ T cells from PBMCs. Specified subset: CD45RA+ positively selected. Receptor source: a man aged 18 to 29 in good health. Some clones in this sample may be carry-over from other donors' samples.

The chain employs TRBV28 and TRBJ2-5, with 8 bases that match TRBD2. The CDR3 covers 15 residues. V was pared by 5 bases and J by 1 base, with 6 bases of the junction left unmatched. CDR1 is MDHEN, CDR2 SYDVKM, per germline. The CDR3 reads CASSIRTSTQETQYF. CDR3 nucleotide sequence: TGTGCCAGCAGTATTAGGACTAGCACCCAAGAGACCCAGTACTTC.

The chain combines TRBV19 with TRBJ1-2, with no clear D. Trimming removed 9 bases at V and 4 bases at J, with 15 bases between. Germline values: CDR1 LNHDA, CDR2 SQIVND (reference sequence). The CDR3 is 13 residues long. In nucleotides, the CDR3 is TGTGCCAGCGACCCCCGCAAAGGCTATGGCTACACCTTC. It encodes CASDPRKGYGYTF.

A word on this clone: The sample contains more than one DNA sequence encoding this CDR3. The V and J genes are TRBV5-1 and TRBJ2-1, with D perhaps matching TRBD1 or TRBD2 (6 bases each). Germline CDR1 reads SGHRS; CDR2 reads YFSETQ. With 0 bases removed from V and 9 bases from J, the gap between germline ends came to 7 bases. This CDR3 is built from 12 residues. CDR3 DNA: TGCGCCAGCAGCTTGGAGGGGGGTGAGCAGTTCTTC. The encoded protein is CASSLEGGEQFF.

This rearrangement joins TRBV5-4 to TRBJ1-3; the D is unclear. V gave up 8 bases and J gave up 4 bases, with 19 bases separating them. The CDR3 has 15 residues. Germline V gene lookup returns CDR1 SGHNT and CDR2 YYREEE (reference sequence). Here the CDR3 reads CASTLDPLGGNTIYF. The CDR3 nucleotides are TGTGCCAGTACATTAGACCCCCTGGGGGGAAACACCATATATTTT.

V gene TRBV5-6 combines with J gene TRBJ2-3; 7 nucleotides match TRBD2. The junction had 2 bases not matched to a gene; V was cut back by 3 bases and J by 1 base. The CDR3 has 14 residues. CDR1 is SGHDT, CDR2 YYEEEE, per germline. The CDR3, as DNA: TGTGCCAGCAGCTCGGGACTACGCACAGATACGCAGTATTTT. Amino acid sequence: CASSSGLRTDTQYF.

V gene TRBV30 combines with J gene TRBJ2-7; 8 nucleotides agree with TRBD1. CDR1 and CDR2 from the germline V gene are GTSNPN and SVGIG (reference sequence). The junction had 6 bases not matched to a gene; V was cut back by 3 bases and J by 5 bases. The CDR3 covers 13 residues. CDR3 DNA: TGTGCCTGGAGCGCAGGACAGGGCGACGAGCAGTACTTC. Translation gives CAWSAGQGDEQYF.

Notes on this clone: Within the sample, other DNA sequences also encode this same CDR3. Written as DNA, the CDR3 is TGTGCCAGCAGCGGACAGGGTGGGACTAATGAAAAACTGTTTTTT. This gives the protein CASSGQGGTNEKLFF. J is TRBJ1-4 and V is TRBV2; 8 nucleotides match TRBD1. Unmatched junction bases numbered 5, after V lost 6 bases and J lost 2 bases. This CDR3 comprises 15 residues. Germline-derived CDR1 and CDR2 are SNHLY and FYNNEI. The full variable domain, with the rest looked up from reference TRBV2 and TRBJ1-4, is EPEVTQTPSHQVTQMGQEVILRCVPISNHLYFYWYRQILGQKVEFLVSFYNNEISEKSEIFDDQFSVERPDGSNFTLKIRSTKLEDSAMYFCASSGQGGTNEKLFFGSGTQLSVL.

In regard to this clone: Other DNA sequences of this sample code for an identical CDR3. This chain joins TRBV28 and TRBJ2-2; no definite D call. Trimming removed 4 bases at V and 2 bases at J, with 5 bases between. Germline CDR1 and CDR2: MDHEN and SYDVKM. The CDR3 consists of 13 residues. CDR3 sequence (DNA): TGTGCCAGCAGTTCACTTAACACCGGGGAGCTGTTTTTT. Its protein is CASSSLNTGELFF.

The chain joins TRBV7-9 to TRBJ2-1; the match to TRBD2 covers 8 bases. Trimming took 2 bases from V and 6 from J; bases not matched to a gene: 9. The CDR3 length is 16 residues. Looked up from germline, CDR1 is SEHNR and CDR2 is FQNEAQ (reference sequence). The CDR3 DNA follows: TGTGCCAGCAGCTTACCGGACGGGAGGGCCCCCAATGAGCAGTTCTTC. Protein: CASSLPDGRAPNEQFF.

This rearrangement joins TRBV10-2 to TRBJ2-7; 8 bases agree with TRBD1. J gave up 2 bases and V 4 bases, and 7 bases lay outside the gene matches. Germline-derived CDR1 and CDR2 are WSHSY and SAAADI. The CDR3 runs 15 residues. The CDR3 spells CASSARDRFPYEQYF. For the CDR3, the DNA is TGCGCCAGCAGTGCCAGGGACAGGTTCCCCTACGAGCAGTACTTC.

Only one count was recorded for this clone. The rearrangement uses TRBV2 and TRBJ1-4; 7 bases fit TRBD1. The V and J ends lost 4 bases and 6 bases, in that order; junction bases with no gene match: 5. Germline lookup yields CDR1 SNHLY and CDR2 FYNNEI. The CDR3 is made up of 14 amino acids. CDR3 amino acids: CASSVQGGHEKLFF. CDR3 in DNA: TGTGCCAGCAGTGTACAAGGGGGCCATGAAAAACTGTTTTTT.

The rearrangement uses TRBV21-1 and TRBJ2-3; TRBD1 is taken as the D call from the table, unchecked against the DNA. TRBV21-1 is recorded as a pseudogene. The length of the CDR3 is 15 residues. The CDR3 DNA is TGTGCCAGCAGCCCCTGGGGTCCCCAGGGTGATACGCAGTATTTT. Protein sequence: CASSPWGPQGDTQYF.

V and J are TRBV29-1 and TRBJ2-7, with D possibly matching TRBD1 (5 bases). This CDR3 has 12 residues. The germline CDR1 and CDR2 sequences are SQVTM and ANQGSEA. V was clipped by 6 bases and J by 4 bases, with 13 bases between them. CDR3 amino acids: CSVGHGAYEQYF. The CDR3 nucleotides read TGCAGCGTGGGCCATGGGGCTTACGAGCAGTACTTC.

This rearrangement joins TRBV2 to TRBJ2-3; D is perhaps TRBD1 (6 bases). Per the germline V gene, CDR1 is SNHLY and CDR2 is FYNNEI. The CDR3 sequence is 14 residues long. Trimming removed 3 bases from V and 4 bases from J, with 11 bases in between. CDR3 amino acids: CASSDRTESDTQYF. The CDR3 region has the DNA TGTGCCAGCAGTGATAGGACAGAGTCAGATACGCAGTATTTT.

On this clone itself: Additional DNA sequences in this sample encode the identical CDR3. The chain recombines TRBV28 with TRBJ2-7; no firm D call. Germline lookup yields CDR1 MDHEN and CDR2 SYDVKM. The V end was cut by 5 bases, the J end by 3 bases, with 8 bases between. The CDR3 runs to 12 residues. The CDR3 loop reads CASSPAGYEQYF. The CDR3 DNA sequence: TGTGCCAGCAGTCCGGCAGGCTACGAGCAGTACTTC.

The rearrangement joins TRBV27 to TRBJ2-3, with 9 bases matching TRBD1. This CDR3 contains 17 residues. After removal of 1 base from V and 2 bases from J, the junction contained 7 bases not matched to a gene. CDR1 and CDR2 (germline): MNHEY, SMNVEV (reference sequence). CDR3 sequence: CASSLYGGQGYTDTQYF. The CDR3 nucleotides read TGTGCCAGCAGTTTATACGGCGGACAGGGGTACACAGATACGCAGTATTTT.

The rearrangement uses TRBV29-1 and TRBJ2-7; D is ambiguous. There are 12 residues in the CDR3. The germline CDR1 and CDR2 sequences are SQVTM and ANQGSEA. V was cut by 4 bases and J by 3 bases, with 10 bases left in between. The CDR3 nucleotides read TGCAGCGTTGCGGCAGGTCTCTACGAGCAGTACTTC. This codes for CSVAAGLYEQYF.

The gene calls are TRBV27 and TRBJ1-2; no definite D call. The CDR3 loop spans 14 amino acids. CDR1 and CDR2 from the germline V gene are MNHEY and SMNVEV (reference sequence). With 3 bases removed from V and 1 base from J, the gap between germline ends came to 9 bases. The CDR3 is CASSLTAINYGYTF. Here the CDR3 DNA reads TGTGCCAGCAGTTTGACCGCTATTAACTATGGCTACACCTTC.

This rearrangement joins TRBV7-3 to TRBJ2-5; D is unresolved. Trimming took off 3 bases at V and 4 bases at J, with 6 bases between the two ends. Germline values: CDR1 SGHTA, CDR2 FQGTGA. This CDR3 spans 12 amino acids. The CDR3 bases are TGTGCCAGCAGCTTTGACGGAGAGACCCAGTACTTC. Residues: CASSFDGETQYF.

Only one count was recorded for this clone. The J gene is TRBJ1-4, the V gene TRBV27; D is ambiguous. Germline V gene data show CDR1 as MNHEY and CDR2 as SMNVEV (reference sequence). This CDR3 comprises 16 residues. The V gene lost 0 bases and the J gene lost 6 bases, with 14 bases spanning the gap. For the CDR3, the DNA is TGTGCCAGCAGTTTATCCTTCGGAAGCGCACATGAAAAACTGTTTTTT. Its translation: CASSLSFGSAHEKLFF. Combining the CDR3 with reference TRBV27 and TRBJ1-4 gives the whole variable domain EAQVTQNPRYLITVTGKKLTVTCSQNMNHEYMSWYRQDPGLGLRQIYYSMNVEVTDKGDVPEGYKVSRKEKRNFPLILESPSPNQTSLYFCASSLSFGSAHEKLFFGSGTQLSVL.

V usage is TRBV30 and J usage is TRBJ2-1; D not certain. CDR3 size: 14 residues. Trimming left V 3 bases short and J 0 bases short, with 9 bases between. CDR1 and CDR2 from the germline V gene are GTSNPN and SVGIG (reference sequence). The CDR3, as DNA: TGTGCCTGGAGCTCGTGGGGCTCCTACAATGAGCAGTTCTTC. It specifies CAWSSWGSYNEQFF.

The genes are TRBV12-5 and TRBJ2-7; D gene unclear. This CDR3 has 11 residues. V dropped 3 bases and J dropped 7 bases, with 7 bases sitting between them. The germline CDR1 and CDR2 sequences are LGHNT and FRNRAP. CDR3 amino acids: CASGFGDEQYF. CDR3 nucleotide sequence: TGTGCTAGTGGTTTCGGTGATGAGCAGTACTTC.

The chain carries TRBV5-1 and TRBJ2-7; a weak D match, TRBD2 (5 bases). The CDR3 covers 17 residues. Germline loops: CDR1 SGHRS, CDR2 YFSETQ. The germline V and J ends were trimmed by 4 bases and 7 bases, with 27 bases remaining between them. CDR3 DNA: TGCGCCAGCAGCCCGGGCAAGAGCATAACCATATCGGGGGAGCAGTACTTC. Protein sequence: CASSPGKSITISGEQYF.

The chain is built from TRBV10-3 and TRBJ2-7; possible D gene TRBD1, 6 bases. V lost 7 bases, J lost 4 bases, and 14 bases lay in between. The CDR3 runs 13 residues. Germline V gene lookup returns CDR1 ENHRY and CDR2 SYGVKD. CDR3 loop: CAIMSGTNYEQYF. In DNA form, the CDR3 reads TGTGCCATCATGTCGGGGACAAATTACGAGCAGTACTTC.

This clone has only one observation. V usage is TRBV9 and J usage is TRBJ1-2; D is perhaps TRBD1 (6 bases). The ends were cut back, 0 bases at V and 6 bases at J, with 12 bases in the middle. From germline, CDR1 is SGDLS and CDR2 YYNGEE. CDR3 length equals 14 residues. CDR3 amino acids: CASSVARQGHGYTF. DNA for the CDR3: TGTGCCAGCAGCGTAGCGAGGCAGGGGCATGGCTACACCTTC.

The V gene is TRBV28, the J gene TRBJ1-1, with a tentative D call TRBD1 (6 bases). Trimming shortened V by 5 bases and J by 4 bases, and 14 bases separated the two germline ends. Germline V CDR1 and CDR2: MDHEN, SYDVKM. The CDR3 contains 14 residues. In DNA form, the CDR3 reads TGTGCCAGCAGTAACAGGGTAGGTTCCACTGAAGCTTTCTTT. Its translation is CASSNRVGSTEAFF.

The genes are TRBV5-1 and TRBJ1-3; no clear D gene. Trimming removed 4 bases from V and 1 base from J, with 15 bases in between. This CDR3 contains 16 residues. Germline V gives CDR1 SGHRS, CDR2 YFSETQ. The CDR3 here is CASSLDPGVSGNTIYF. In nucleotides, the CDR3 is TGCGCCAGCAGCCTGGACCCGGGAGTATCTGGAAACACCATATATTTT.

V usage is TRBV5-4 and J usage is TRBJ2-1; 10 nucleotides align to TRBD1. CDR1 and CDR2 from the germline V gene are SGHNT and YYREEE (reference sequence). This CDR3 has 15 amino acids. The V segment lost 3 bases and the J segment 3 bases; nucleotides outside the gene matches: 3. Here the CDR3 reads CASSSRDRGYNEQFF. For the CDR3, the DNA is TGTGCCAGCAGCTCCCGGGACAGGGGCTACAATGAGCAGTTCTTC.

The chain employs TRBV9 and TRBJ1-1; D remains ambiguous. The CDR3 spans 15 residues. The V and J ends lost 0 bases and 4 bases respectively, with 13 bases between them. The germline CDR1 and CDR2 sequences are SGDLS and YYNGEE. This CDR3 is CASSVVATLGTEAFF. In DNA, the CDR3 is TGTGCCAGCAGCGTAGTGGCAACCCTGGGCACTGAAGCTTTCTTT. Variable domain in full (rest from reference TRBV9 and TRBJ1-1): DSGVTQTPKHLITATGQRVTLRCSPRSGDLSVYWYQQSLDQGLQFLIQYYNGEERAKGNILERFSAQQFPDLHSELNLSSLELGDSALYFCASSVVATLGTEAFFGQGTRLTVV.

This clone showed up just once. The DNA for the CDR3 is TGTGCCAGCAGCTTAGATCTTGGGACAGGGAATGGCTACACCTTC. Protein sequence: CASSLDLGTGNGYTF. The rearrangement links TRBV11-2 to TRBJ1-2; 9 bases agree with TRBD1. The CDR3 sequence is 15 residues long. The V gene end was trimmed by 0 bases and the J gene end by 6 bases; junction bases not matched to a gene: 5. Germline loops: CDR1 SGHAT, CDR2 FQNNGV. The entire variable domain, with the rest obtained from reference TRBV11-2 and TRBJ1-2, is as follows: EAGVAQSPRYKIIEKRQSVAFWCNPISGHATLYWYQQILGQGPKLLIQFQNNGVVDDSQLPKDRFSAERLKGVDSTLKIQPAKLEDSAVYLCASSLDLGTGNGYTFGSGTRLTVV.